The 30 T cell receptor beta chains below were found in one sample sequenced in a study of response to subunit inactivated influenza vaccine (dated by TCRdb to the late 2010s). Library generation was performed with RT-PCR. Reads for this sample came from an Illumina HiSeq 2500. TCRdb redid the processing of the public reads, applying fastp at Q25 and MiXCR, and retained in-frame beta chains. Identical CDR3 proteins give one entry, which carries the most common genes and DNA. Present in this sample are about 520,000 distinct CDR3 sequences, more than 7% of which were seen just once. The ten largest account for 13% of the sample. Here the sequenced sample was PBMCs from blood, taken around 2 years after vaccination. The receptors shown here come from a man aged 50 to 69 who received an inactivated influenza vaccine. Donor details come from another sample of the same person, matched by shared clones.

V usage is TRBV28 and J usage is TRBJ2-7; D is perhaps TRBD1 (6 bases). The CDR3 has 15 residues. From germline, CDR1 is MDHEN and CDR2 SYDVKM. Between the trimmed V and J ends, which lost 5 bases and 3 bases, there was a span of 17 bases. The CDR3 DNA sequence: TGTGCCAGCAGTGTATCCGGGACACGGGGCTACGAGCAGTACTTC. It is translated as CASSVSGTRGYEQYF. The complete variable domain, with remaining parts taken from reference TRBV28 and TRBJ2-7, reads DVKVTQSSRYLVKRTGEKVFLECVQDMDHENMFWYRQDPGLGLRLIYFSYDVKMKEKGDIPEGYSVSREKKERFSLILESASTNQTSMYLCASSVSGTRGYEQYFGPGTRLTVT.

This chain joins TRBV12-3 or TRBV12-4 and TRBJ2-1; tentatively, D is TRBD1 or TRBD2 (5 bases each). The V end was cut by 7 bases, the J end by 10 bases, with 17 bases between. CDR3 length: 13 amino acids. The CDR3 region is CASNEGRVEEQFF. The CDR3 DNA reads as TGTGCCAGCAACGAGGGGCGAGTCGAGGAGCAGTTCTTC.

The table lists this clonotype with many counts. This sequence joins TRBV7-2 and TRBJ2-5; D uncertain. This CDR3 spans 12 amino acids. Deletions cut 1 base from V and 5 bases from J, with 5 bases between. Germline CDR1 SGHTA, CDR2 FQGNSA. CDR3 DNA sequence: TGTGCCAGCAGCTTAGATCGGGAGACCCAGTACTTC. Protein product: CASSLDRETQYF.

The sample holds a few counts of this clonotype. This chain connects TRBV29-1 to TRBJ2-3, with D tentatively TRBD1 (7 bases). CDR3 size: 14 residues. CDR1 is SQVTM and CDR2 is ANQGSEA in the germline V gene. Trimming removed 8 bases from V and 0 bases from J, with 15 bases in between. This CDR3 is CSSTGGQSTDTQYF. The CDR3 DNA reads TGCAGCTCAACCGGGGGACAGAGCACAGATACGCAGTATTTT.

This clonotype was detected a few times. The chain couples TRBV20-1 to TRBJ2-7, with 10 bases aligning to TRBD1. In germline, CDR1 is DFQATT, CDR2 SNEGSKA (reference sequence). V shed 5 bases and J 3 bases; nucleotides not matched to a gene: 4. The CDR3 spans 13 residues. The CDR3 DNA follows: TGCAGTGCTCCGGACAGGGGGATCTACGAGCAGTACTTC. It translates to CSAPDRGIYEQYF.

The chain has TRBV6-6 and TRBJ1-2; 7 nucleotides line up with TRBD1. Germline lookup yields CDR1 MNHNY and CDR2 SVGAGI (reference sequence). The CDR3 consists of 13 residues. Germline trimming cut 6 bases from V and 4 bases from J; bases unmatched to any gene: 5. The CDR3 DNA follows: TGTGCCAGCAGCGACAGGGATGGCTATGGCTACACCTTC. It yields the protein CASSDRDGYGYTF.

In its sample, this clonotype was seen a few times. V and J are TRBV5-1 and TRBJ2-7, with TRBD1 matching 11 bases. J lost 2 bases, V lost 0 bases, and 7 bases had no gene match. Looked up from germline, CDR1 is SGHRS and CDR2 is YFSETQ. The CDR3 covers 17 residues. DNA for the CDR3: TGCGCCAGCAGCTTGGCTTACGGACAGGGGGCGACCTACGAGCAGTACTTC. This gives the protein CASSLAYGQGATYEQYF. Together with reference TRBV5-1 and TRBJ2-7, the CDR3 gives the full variable domain: KAGVTQTPRYLIKTRGQQVTLSCSPISGHRSVSWYQQTPGQGLQFLFEYFSETQRNKGNFPGRFSGRQFSNSRSEMNVSTLELGDSALYLCASSLAYGQGATYEQYFGPGTRLTVT.

In its sample, this clonotype was seen a few times. CDR3 in DNA: TGTGCCAGCCGAACCATCACAGGGAAGGGTCGGCCCCAGCATTTT. This codes for CASRTITGKGRPQHF. The chain employs TRBV28 and TRBJ1-5; a weak D match, TRBD1 (6 bases). Per the germline V gene, CDR1 is MDHEN and CDR2 is SYDVKM. There are 15 residues in the CDR3. The V end lost 8 bases, the J end lost 9 bases, and 23 bases lay between the germline ends. Supplemented by reference TRBV28 and TRBJ1-5, the full variable domain reads DVKVTQSSRYLVKRTGEKVFLECVQDMDHENMFWYRQDPGLGLRLIYFSYDVKMKEKGDIPEGYSVSREKKERFSLILESASTNQTSMYLCASRTITGKGRPQHFGDGTRLSIL.

This clonotype occurred many times. This chain links TRBV5-1 with TRBJ2-2; possibly TRBD2 for D (5 bases). The CDR3 covers 13 residues. CDR1 and CDR2 from the germline V gene are SGHRS and YFSETQ. Trimming took 7 bases from V and 0 from J, leaving 7 bases between them. The CDR3: CASGAANTGELFF. CDR3 nucleotide sequence: TGCGCCAGCGGAGCGGCGAACACCGGGGAGCTGTTTTTT. Combining the CDR3 with reference TRBV5-1 and TRBJ2-2 gives the whole variable domain KAGVTQTPRYLIKTRGQQVTLSCSPISGHRSVSWYQQTPGQGLQFLFEYFSETQRNKGNFPGRFSGRQFSNSRSEMNVSTLELGDSALYLCASGAANTGELFFGEGSRLTVL.

This clonotype was observed a few times. The chain carries TRBV3-1 and TRBJ2-2, with D possibly TRBD2 on 5 matching bases. In germline, CDR1 is LGHDT, CDR2 YNNKEL (reference sequence). V was pared by 4 bases and J by 4 bases, with 10 bases between. The CDR3 totals 14 residues. The CDR3 is CASSRYGVTGELFF. The CDR3 nucleotides are TGTGCCAGCAGCCGATACGGGGTCACCGGGGAGCTGTTTTTT.

In this sample, this clonotype turned up a few times. The V gene is TRBV9, the J gene TRBJ2-7; possibly TRBD2 for D (5 bases). V was cut by 0 bases and J by 1 base, with 8 bases left in between. Germline V CDR1 and CDR2: SGDLS, YYNGEE. The CDR3 extends over 14 amino acids. The CDR3 loop is CASSVDPGSYEQYF. The CDR3 coding sequence is TGTGCCAGCAGCGTAGATCCGGGGTCCTACGAGCAGTACTTC.

This sequence joins TRBV5-5 and TRBJ1-4, with D uncertain. The V gene lost 3 bases and the J gene lost 0 bases, with 9 bases spanning the gap. The CDR3 sequence is 15 residues long. From germline, CDR1 is SGHKS and CDR2 YYEKEE (reference sequence). The CDR3 nucleotides read TGTGCCAGCAGCTCCCGACGGTCAACTAATGAAAAACTGTTTTTT. It codes for CASSSRRSTNEKLFF.

This clonotype has a count of ten or more. The CDR3 region has the DNA TGCAGCGTTGAACAGGGGGTAGGGAACGGGGAGCTGTTTTTT. It is translated as CSVEQGVGNGELFF. This rearrangement joins TRBV29-1 to TRBJ2-2; 7 bases map to TRBD1. Losses at the gene ends were 2 bases for V and 7 bases for J; bases not matched to a gene: 7. Germline CDR1 and CDR2: SQVTM and ANQGSEA. This CDR3 comprises 14 residues.

This clonotype was recorded many times. The chain is built from TRBV7-2 and TRBJ1-1; D unresolved. Per the germline V gene, CDR1 is SGHTA and CDR2 is FQGNSA. V gave up 4 bases and J gave up 5 bases, with 14 bases separating them. The CDR3 loop spans 14 amino acids. This CDR3 is CASSSQGVRTEAFF. Here the CDR3 DNA reads TGTGCCAGCAGCTCCCAAGGCGTAAGGACTGAAGCTTTCTTT.

This clonotype was picked up many times. V gene TRBV5-1 combines with J gene TRBJ1-3, with a tentative D call TRBD1 (5 bases). Germline lookup yields CDR1 SGHRS and CDR2 YFSETQ. The CDR3 length is 16 residues. Deletions cut 0 bases from V and 0 bases from J, with 10 bases between. The CDR3 sequence: CASSLVPGTSGNTIYF. The CDR3 coding sequence is TGCGCCAGCAGCTTGGTGCCGGGGACCTCTGGAAACACCATATATTTT.

The chain combines TRBV10-3 with TRBJ1-1; the D is unclear. The germline gives CDR1 ENHRY, CDR2 SYGVKD. With 10 bases removed from V and 5 bases from J, the gap between germline ends came to 23 bases. This CDR3 has 15 residues. CDR3: CATIGRVVTGTEAFF. Written as DNA, the CDR3 is TGTGCCACCATTGGGAGGGTAGTCACCGGGACTGAAGCTTTCTTT.

The chain uses TRBV12-3 or TRBV12-4 and TRBJ2-4, with TRBD1 matching 10 bases. V shed 6 bases and J 5 bases; nucleotides not matched to a gene: 7. The CDR3 has 15 amino acids. The CDR3 reads CASRKGQGLQNIQYF. DNA for the CDR3: TGTGCCAGCAGGAAGGGACAGGGGTTACAAAACATTCAGTACTTC.

The chain is built from TRBV12-3 or TRBV12-4 and TRBJ2-3; the D gene is possibly TRBD1 (5 bases). This CDR3 has 14 residues. The germline V and J ends were trimmed by 10 bases and 2 bases, with 16 bases remaining between them. The CDR3 loop is CATKWGGPTDTQYF. In DNA, the CDR3 is TGTGCCACCAAGTGGGGCGGACCCACAGATACGCAGTATTTT.

This clonotype was counted only a few times. This chain uses TRBV7-2 with TRBJ2-3; the match to TRBD2 covers 8 bases. Germline-derived CDR1 and CDR2 are SGHTA and FQGNSA. V was clipped by 5 bases and J by 1 base; unmatched bases: 5. The CDR3 spans 15 residues. CDR3 sequence: CASSQASGRTDTQYF. CDR3 DNA sequence: TGTGCCAGCAGCCAAGCTAGCGGGCGCACAGATACGCAGTATTTT.

This clonotype was counted between two and nine times. CDR3 sequence (DNA): TGTGCCAGCAGCTTAGGTAGCGGGAGAGCTGTGTACAATGAGCAGTTCTTC. Translating gives CASSLGSGRAVYNEQFF. The chain employs TRBV7-8 and TRBJ2-1, with 9 bases aligning to TRBD2. Germline CDR1 reads SGHVS; CDR2 reads FQNEAQ. V was pared by 1 base and J by 4 bases, with 8 bases of the junction left unmatched. The CDR3 consists of 17 residues.

This sequence joins TRBV5-8 and TRBJ2-5, with D perhaps TRBD2 (6 bases). Trimming took 4 bases from V and 7 from J, leaving 17 bases between them. This CDR3 comprises 14 residues. CDR1 SGHTS and CDR2 YDEGEE come from the germline V gene. The CDR3 DNA sequence: TGTGCCAGCAGCCCGGACGGGGGTAAAGGGACCCAGTACTTC. Its protein is CASSPDGGKGTQYF.

There are many counts of this clonotype. The gene calls are TRBV20-1 and TRBJ1-4; D gene unclear. V was clipped by 6 bases and J by 0 bases, with 11 bases between them. The length of the CDR3 is 14 residues. Germline CDR1 and CDR2: DFQATT and SNEGSKA (reference sequence). CDR3 bases: TGCAGTGCCCTGGGCGGCACAACTAATGAAAAACTGTTTTTT. Translating gives CSALGGTTNEKLFF.

The genes are TRBV14 and TRBJ2-1; TRBD2 aligns across 12 bases. The CDR3 contains 16 residues. CDR1 and CDR2 from the germline V gene are SGHDN and FVKESK. Trimming took 3 bases from V and 9 from J; bases not matched to a gene: 9. The CDR3 DNA follows: TGTGCCAGCAGCCACCGACTAGCGGGAGCCCAGGCTGAGCAGTTCTTC. Translating it yields CASSHRLAGAQAEQFF.

This clonotype was seen a few times. The rearrangement joins TRBV19 to TRBJ1-5, with D hard to call. CDR3 length: 14 residues. The germline V gene encodes CDR1 LNHDA and CDR2 SQIVND (reference sequence). V was shortened by 3 bases and J by 4 bases, with 10 bases between the two germline ends. CDR3 residues: CASSMYGGNQPQHF. The CDR3 coding sequence is TGTGCCAGTAGTATGTATGGAGGTAATCAGCCCCAGCATTTT.

This clonotype showed up just a few times. The chain is built from TRBV5-6 and TRBJ2-7; 11 positions match TRBD2. Germline CDR1 is SGHDT and CDR2 is YYEEEE. The CDR3 covers 16 residues. With 5 bases clipped from V and 2 bases from J, the junction kept 9 bases outside the gene matches. In nucleotides, the CDR3 is TGTGCCAGCAGTGCCGAGGGGACTAGCGGAACCTACGAGCAGTACTTC. As protein: CASSAEGTSGTYEQYF.

This clonotype was found a few times. The chain joins TRBV6-1 to TRBJ1-3; no definite D call. The CDR3 totals 14 residues. Germline V gene lookup returns CDR1 MNHNS and CDR2 SASEGT. Trimming pared 6 bases from V and 0 bases from J, leaving 9 bases between. The CDR3 DNA reads as TGTGCCAGCAGCCCTACTATCTCTGGAAACACCATATATTTT. Translated, it gives CASSPTISGNTIYF.

This clonotype was detected only a few times. The chain couples TRBV3-1 to TRBJ2-3, with TRBD1 matching 8 bases. The CDR3 runs to 15 residues. The trim removed 4 bases at V and 2 bases at J, leaving 5 bases unmatched. CDR1 is LGHDT, CDR2 YNNKEL, per germline (reference sequence). The CDR3 protein is CASSRQGMPTDTQYF. The CDR3 DNA reads TGTGCCAGCAGCCGACAGGGGATGCCCACAGATACGCAGTATTTT.

Regarding this clonotype: The conserved phenylalanine or tryptophan normally closing the CDR3 is absent here, so this likely arose from a read error. Because the CDR3's place on the DNA is in doubt, the DNA is left out and the CDR3 is given as listed by TCRdb. This chain connects TRBV4-1 to TRBJ2-3. Looked up from germline, CDR1 is MGHRA and CDR2 is YSYEKL. The CDR3 numbers 14 amino acids, ends counted. The CDR3 protein is CASSHASGTNSAYL.

The chain recombines TRBV6-5 with TRBJ2-1; 9 bases are shared with TRBD1. V dropped 2 bases and J dropped 7; count of bases not matched to a gene: 6. Germline CDR1 reads MNHEY; CDR2 reads SVGAGI. The CDR3 loop spans 15 amino acids. CDR3 DNA sequence: TGTGCCAGCAGTTACACCGGGACAGGGAAGAATGAGCAGTTCTTC. Encoded protein: CASSYTGTGKNEQFF.

Many counts were recorded for this clonotype. This chain joins TRBV7-8 and TRBJ2-2; maybe TRBD2 (5 bases). Trimming took 6 bases from V and 0 from J, leaving 17 bases between them. Germline loops: CDR1 SGHVS, CDR2 FQNEAQ. The CDR3 sequence is 17 residues long. The CDR3 DNA reads as TGTGCCAGCAGTTTACGTTTCACCGGGGCGAACACCGGGGAGCTGTTTTTT. Protein: CASSLRFTGANTGELFF.